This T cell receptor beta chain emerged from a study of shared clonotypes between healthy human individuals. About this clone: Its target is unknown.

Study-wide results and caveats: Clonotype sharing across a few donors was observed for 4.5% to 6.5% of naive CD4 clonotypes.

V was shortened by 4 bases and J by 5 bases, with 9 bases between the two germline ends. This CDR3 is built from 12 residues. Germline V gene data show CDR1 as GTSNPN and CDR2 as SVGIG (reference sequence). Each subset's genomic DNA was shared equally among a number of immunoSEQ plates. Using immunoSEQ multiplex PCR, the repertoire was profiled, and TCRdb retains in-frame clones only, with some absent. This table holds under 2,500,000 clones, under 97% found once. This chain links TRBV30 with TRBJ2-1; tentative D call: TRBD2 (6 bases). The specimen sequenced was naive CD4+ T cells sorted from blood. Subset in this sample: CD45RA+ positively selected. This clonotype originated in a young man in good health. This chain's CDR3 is CAWKGGDNEQFF. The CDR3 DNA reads TGTGCCTGGAAAGGCGGGGACAATGAGCAGTTCTTC.